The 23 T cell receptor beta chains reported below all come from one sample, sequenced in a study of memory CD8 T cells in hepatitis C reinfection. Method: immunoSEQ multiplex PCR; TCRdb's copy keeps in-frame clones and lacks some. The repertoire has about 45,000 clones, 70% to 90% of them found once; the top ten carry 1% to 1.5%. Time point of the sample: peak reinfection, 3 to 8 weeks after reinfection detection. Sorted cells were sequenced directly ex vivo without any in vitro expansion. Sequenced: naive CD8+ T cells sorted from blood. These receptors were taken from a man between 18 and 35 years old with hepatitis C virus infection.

The CDR3, as DNA: TGTGCCAGCAGCTTAGTAGTCAATGAGCAGTTCTTC. Encoded protein: CASSLVVNEQFF. The V call is TRBV7-2, the J call TRBJ2-1; unclear D gene. Trimming cost V 1 base and J 6 bases, with 4 bases left between them. Germline-derived CDR1 and CDR2 are SGHTA and FQGNSA. CDR3 size: 12 residues.

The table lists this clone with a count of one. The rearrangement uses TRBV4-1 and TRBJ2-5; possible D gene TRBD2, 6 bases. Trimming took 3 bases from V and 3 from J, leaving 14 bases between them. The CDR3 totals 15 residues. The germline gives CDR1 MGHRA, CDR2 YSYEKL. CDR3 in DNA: TGCGCCAGCAGCCAGATCGGTGGCGGGGAAGAGACCCAGTACTTC. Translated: CASSQIGGGEETQYF.

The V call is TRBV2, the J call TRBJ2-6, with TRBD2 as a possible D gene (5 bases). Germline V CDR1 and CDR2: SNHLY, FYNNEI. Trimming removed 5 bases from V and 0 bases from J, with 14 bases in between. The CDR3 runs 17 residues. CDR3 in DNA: TGTGCCAGCAGTCTTCTGGACTTGAGCTCTGGGGCCAACGTCCTGACTTTC. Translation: CASSLLDLSSGANVLTF.

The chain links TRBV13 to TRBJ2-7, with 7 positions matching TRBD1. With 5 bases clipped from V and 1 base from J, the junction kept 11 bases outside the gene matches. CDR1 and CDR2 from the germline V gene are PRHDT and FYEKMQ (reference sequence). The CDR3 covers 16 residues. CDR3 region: CASSTFRQGESYEQYF. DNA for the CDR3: TGTGCCAGCAGCACCTTCCGACAGGGCGAATCCTACGAGCAGTACTTC.

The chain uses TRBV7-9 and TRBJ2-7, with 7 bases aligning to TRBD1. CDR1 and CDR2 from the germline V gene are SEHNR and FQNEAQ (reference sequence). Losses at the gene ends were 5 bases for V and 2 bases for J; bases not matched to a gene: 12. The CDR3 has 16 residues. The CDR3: CASSGTGTVDPYEQYF. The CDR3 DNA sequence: TGTGCCAGCAGCGGTACCGGGACAGTGGATCCCTACGAGCAGTACTTC.

The CDR3 nucleotides read TGTGCCAGCAGCTTAGAAGTCTACGAAGATTCACCCCTCCACTTT. Protein sequence: CASSLEVYEDSPLHF. The chain couples TRBV7-2 to TRBJ1-6; no firm D call. This CDR3 is 15 amino acids long. V lost 1 base and J lost 8, with 12 bases in between. The germline gives CDR1 SGHTA, CDR2 FQGNSA. The full variable domain, its missing parts supplied by reference TRBV7-2 and TRBJ1-6, is GAGVSQSPSNKVTEKGKDVELRCDPISGHTALYWYRQSLGQGLEFLIYFQGNSAPDKSGLPSDRFSAERTGGSVSTLTIQRTQQEDSAVYLCASSLEVYEDSPLHFGNGTRLTVT.

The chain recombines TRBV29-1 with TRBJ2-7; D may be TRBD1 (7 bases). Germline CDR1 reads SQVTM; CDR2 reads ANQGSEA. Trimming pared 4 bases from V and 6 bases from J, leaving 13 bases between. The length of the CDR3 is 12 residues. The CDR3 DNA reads TGCAGCGTTGCTCAGGGGGGCCTCGAGCAGTACTTC. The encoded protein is CSVAQGGLEQYF.

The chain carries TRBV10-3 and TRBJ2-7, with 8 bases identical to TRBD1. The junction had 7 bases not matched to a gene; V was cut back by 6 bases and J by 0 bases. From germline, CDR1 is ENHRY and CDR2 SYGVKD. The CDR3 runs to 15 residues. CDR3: CAISPGQEGSYEQYF. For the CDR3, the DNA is TGTGCCATCAGCCCGGGACAGGAAGGCTCCTACGAGCAGTACTTC.

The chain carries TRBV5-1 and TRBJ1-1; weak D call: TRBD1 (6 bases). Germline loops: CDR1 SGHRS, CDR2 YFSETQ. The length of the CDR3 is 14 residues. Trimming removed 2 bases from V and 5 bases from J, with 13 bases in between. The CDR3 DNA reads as TGCGCCAGCAGCTTTGTCGGGGGGCGAACTGAAGCTTTCTTT. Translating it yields CASSFVGGRTEAFF. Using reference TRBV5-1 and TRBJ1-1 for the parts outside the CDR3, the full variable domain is KAGVTQTPRYLIKTRGQQVTLSCSPISGHRSVSWYQQTPGQGLQFLFEYFSETQRNKGNFPGRFSGRQFSNSRSEMNVSTLELGDSALYLCASSFVGGRTEAFFGQGTRLTVV.

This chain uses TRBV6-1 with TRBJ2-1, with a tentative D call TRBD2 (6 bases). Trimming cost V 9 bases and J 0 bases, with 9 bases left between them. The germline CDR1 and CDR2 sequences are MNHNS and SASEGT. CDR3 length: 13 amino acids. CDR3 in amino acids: CASGGSSYNEQFF. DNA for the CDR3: TGTGCCAGTGGGGGGAGCTCCTACAATGAGCAGTTCTTC.

CDR3 nucleotide sequence: TGTGCCAGCAGACCAACTTACCAAGAGACCCAGTACTTC. Amino acids: CASRPTYQETQYF. The chain links TRBV7-9 to TRBJ2-5; D gene uncertain. The CDR3 runs to 13 residues. The V gene lost 6 bases and the J gene lost 0 bases, with 8 bases spanning the gap. Germline V gene lookup returns CDR1 SEHNR and CDR2 FQNEAQ (reference sequence).

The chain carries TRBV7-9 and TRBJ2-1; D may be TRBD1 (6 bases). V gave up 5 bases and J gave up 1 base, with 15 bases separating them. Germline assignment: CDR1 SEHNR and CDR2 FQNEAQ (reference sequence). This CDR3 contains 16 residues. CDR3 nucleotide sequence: TGTGCCAGCAGCACCCCCTTACAGGGATCCTACAATGAGCAGTTCTTC. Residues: CASSTPLQGSYNEQFF.

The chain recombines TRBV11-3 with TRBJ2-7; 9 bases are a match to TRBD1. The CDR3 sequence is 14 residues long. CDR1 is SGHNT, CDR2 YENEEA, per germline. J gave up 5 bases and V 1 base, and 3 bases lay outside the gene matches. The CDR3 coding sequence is TGTGCCAGCAGCTTAGGGGACAGGGAGGACGAGCAGTACTTC. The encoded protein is CASSLGDREDEQYF.

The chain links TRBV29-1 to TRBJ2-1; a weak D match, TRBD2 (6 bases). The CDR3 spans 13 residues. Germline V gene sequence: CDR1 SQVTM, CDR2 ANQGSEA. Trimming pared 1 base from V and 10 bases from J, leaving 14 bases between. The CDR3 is CSVEGMMEGEQFF. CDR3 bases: TGCAGCGTTGAAGGGATGATGGAGGGGGAGCAGTTCTTC.

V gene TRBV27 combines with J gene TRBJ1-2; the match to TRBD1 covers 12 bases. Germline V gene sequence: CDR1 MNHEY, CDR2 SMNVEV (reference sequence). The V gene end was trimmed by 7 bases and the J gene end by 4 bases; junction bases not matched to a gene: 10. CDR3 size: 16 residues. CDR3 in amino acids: CASKEEGTGGFYGYTF. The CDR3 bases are TGTGCCAGCAAGGAAGAGGGGACAGGGGGCTTCTATGGCTACACCTTC.

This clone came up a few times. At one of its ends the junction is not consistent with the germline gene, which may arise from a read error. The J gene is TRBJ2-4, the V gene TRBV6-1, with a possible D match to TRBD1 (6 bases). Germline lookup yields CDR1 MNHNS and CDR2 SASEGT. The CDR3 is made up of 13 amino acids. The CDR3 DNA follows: TGTGCCAGCATGACGGTTCGTGGGGGCTATGCGGACTTC. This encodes CASMTVRGGYADF.

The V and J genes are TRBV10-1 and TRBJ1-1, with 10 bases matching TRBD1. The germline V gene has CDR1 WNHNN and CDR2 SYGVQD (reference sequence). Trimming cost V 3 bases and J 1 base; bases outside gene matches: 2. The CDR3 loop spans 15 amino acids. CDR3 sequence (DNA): TGCGCCAGCAGTGATGGGACAGGGGCGAACACTGAAGCTTTCTTT. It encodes CASSDGTGANTEAFF.

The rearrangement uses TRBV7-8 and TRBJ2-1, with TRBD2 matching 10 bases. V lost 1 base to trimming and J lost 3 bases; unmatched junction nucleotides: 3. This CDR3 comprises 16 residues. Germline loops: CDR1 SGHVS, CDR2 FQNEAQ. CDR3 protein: CASSLGASGSYNEQFF. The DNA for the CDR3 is TGTGCCAGCAGCTTAGGAGCTAGCGGGAGCTACAATGAGCAGTTCTTC. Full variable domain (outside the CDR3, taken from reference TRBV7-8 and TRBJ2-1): GAGVSQSPRYKVAKRGQDVALRCDPISGHVSLFWYQQALGQGPEFLTYFQNEAQLDKSGLPSDRFFAERPEGSVSTLKIQRTQQEDSAVYLCASSLGASGSYNEQFFGPGTRLTVL.

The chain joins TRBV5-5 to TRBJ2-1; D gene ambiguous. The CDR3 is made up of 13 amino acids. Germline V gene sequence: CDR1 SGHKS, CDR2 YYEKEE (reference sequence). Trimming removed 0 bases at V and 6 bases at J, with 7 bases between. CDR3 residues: CASSLELVNEQFF. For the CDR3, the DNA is TGTGCCAGCAGCTTGGAACTGGTCAATGAGCAGTTCTTC.

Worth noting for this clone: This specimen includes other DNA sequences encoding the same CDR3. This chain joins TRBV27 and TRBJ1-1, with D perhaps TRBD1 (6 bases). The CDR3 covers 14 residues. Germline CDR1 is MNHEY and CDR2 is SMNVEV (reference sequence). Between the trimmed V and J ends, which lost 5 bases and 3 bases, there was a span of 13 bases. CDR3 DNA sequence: TGTGCCAGCAGTCTACAGGGTGGGTACACTGAAGCTTTCTTT. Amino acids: CASSLQGGYTEAFF.

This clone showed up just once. CDR3 sequence (DNA): TGTGCCAGTAGTTCCCTACTTGGACAGTACAATGAGCAGTTCTTC. Amino acid sequence: CASSSLLGQYNEQFF. V usage is TRBV19 and J usage is TRBJ2-1, with D tentatively TRBD1 (6 bases). The germline V gene encodes CDR1 LNHDA and CDR2 SQIVND (reference sequence). Between the trimmed V and J ends, which lost 5 bases and 4 bases, there was a span of 15 bases. The CDR3 is 15 residues long.

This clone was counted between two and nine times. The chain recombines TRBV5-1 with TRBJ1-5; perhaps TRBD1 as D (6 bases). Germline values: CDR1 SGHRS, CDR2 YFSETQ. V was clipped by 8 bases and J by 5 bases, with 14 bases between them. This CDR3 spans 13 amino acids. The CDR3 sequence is CASWNRAHQPQHF. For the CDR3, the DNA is TGCGCCAGTTGGAACAGGGCCCATCAGCCCCAGCATTTT.

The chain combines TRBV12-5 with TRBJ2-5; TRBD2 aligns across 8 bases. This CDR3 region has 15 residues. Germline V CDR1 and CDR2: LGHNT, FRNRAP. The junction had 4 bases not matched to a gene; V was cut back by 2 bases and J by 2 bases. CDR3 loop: CASGLTSGPQETQYF. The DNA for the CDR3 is TGTGCTAGTGGTTTGACTAGCGGACCTCAAGAGACCCAGTACTTC.